Listed below are T cell receptor beta chains from one sample, sequenced in a study of blood T cell repertoires in COVID-19. The repertoire was sequenced with immunoSEQ multiplex PCR; TCRdb's copy has only in-frame clones and lacks some. The table includes roughly 400,000 clones, roughly 88% detected once. Sequenced input: PBMCs or T cells enriched from blood (not recorded which). Every receptor here comes from a woman aged 40 to 50 with acute COVID-19. Both conserved end residues are part of each CDR3. Fields, in order: clone size, D gene, V gene, J gene, CDR3 DNA, CDR3 protein. The D gene is left open where the match is weak. Part of the rows lack a size; the others show once, few, many or a class for expanded clones.

size: few
D: TRBD1
V: TRBV7-2
J: TRBJ2-2
DNA: TGTGCCAGCAGCTTAGTAACAGGGGCGGCCGGGGAGCTGTTTTTT
CDR3: CASSLVTGAAGELFF

size: .
D: .
V: TRBV11-3
J: TRBJ2-7
DNA: TGTGCCAGCAGCTTAGGGGCCGCCTACGAGCAGTACTTC
CDR3: CASSLGAAYEQYF

size: .
D: TRBD2
V: TRBV5-1
J: TRBJ2-3
DNA: TGCGCCAGCAGCTTGGGACTAGCGGGGGTGGCAGATACGCAGTATTTT
CDR3: CASSLGLAGVADTQYF

size: .
D: .
V: TRBV19
J: TRBJ1-5
DNA: TGTGCCAGTAGCCGCGAAGTGCATCAGCCCCAGCATTTT
CDR3: CASSREVHQPQHF

size: .
D: .
V: TRBV4-1
J: TRBJ1-1
DNA: TGCGCCAGCAGCCAACCTACAGCAACCCAACGAGCTTTCTTT
CDR3: CASSQPTATQRAFF

size: .
D: .
V: TRBV4-1
J: TRBJ2-7
DNA: TGCGCCAGCAGCCCACGGGACTCCCAGTACGAGCAGTACTTC
CDR3: CASSPRDSQYEQYF

size: once
D: TRBD1
V: TRBV2
J: TRBJ1-2
DNA: TGTGCCAGCAGTGTGAGACAGGGAAACTATGGCTACACCTTC
CDR3: CASSVRQGNYGYTF

size: .
D: TRBD1
V: TRBV7-9
J: TRBJ1-2
DNA: TGTGCCAGCAGCCGAGAGGGCGGGACAGCCTATGGCTACACCTTC
CDR3: CASSREGGTAYGYTF

size: .
D: .
V: TRBV11-3
J: TRBJ1-3
DNA: TGTGCCAGCAGCCCGGGACTGGGTACTGCAGGAAACACCATATATTTT
CDR3: CASSPGLGTAGNTIYF

size: .
D: .
V: TRBV2
J: TRBJ2-7
DNA: TGTGCCAGCAGACCCCTTGACACCGGTGGGGAGCAGTACTTC
CDR3: CASRPLDTGGEQYF

size: .
D: TRBD1
V: TRBV6-5
J: TRBJ1-4
DNA: TGTGCCAGCAGTTACGGGACAGGGCGGGAAAAACTGTTTTTT
CDR3: CASSYGTGREKLFF

size: .
D: .
V: TRBV7-2
J: TRBJ2-5
DNA: TGTGCCAGCAGCGTAAGACGGACAGCGAAAGTGGGGACCCAGTACTTC
CDR3: CASSVRRTAKVGTQYF

size: once
D: .
V: TRBV11-2
J: TRBJ1-4
DNA: TGTGCCAGCAGGCTATTGACGGGTGAAAAACTGTTTTTT
CDR3: CASRLLTGEKLFF

size: .
D: .
V: TRBV30
J: TRBJ1-2
DNA: TGTGCCTGGAGTACGGAGGGGTATGGCTACACCTTC
CDR3: CAWSTEGYGYTF

size: .
D: .
V: TRBV7-9
J: TRBJ2-7
DNA: TGTGCCAGCAGCCACAGGGGAGGTGCCGAGCAGTACTTC
CDR3: CASSHRGGAEQYF

size: .
D: TRBD1
V: TRBV18
J: TRBJ1-2
DNA: TGTGCCAGCTCACCACCGGGACAGGGCCATGGCTACACCTTC
CDR3: CASSPPGQGHGYTF

size: once
D: TRBD1
V: TRBV6-4
J: TRBJ1-6
DNA: TGTGCCAGCAGCGTAGAGGGTGGGGACAGGAATAATTCACCCCTCCACTTT
CDR3: CASSVEGGDRNNSPLHF

size: few
D: .
V: TRBV4-1
J: TRBJ2-1
DNA: TGCGCCAGCAGCCCGACTAGTAGACATGAGCAGTTCTTC
CDR3: CASSPTSRHEQFF

size: .
D: TRBD2
V: TRBV7-9
J: TRBJ2-3
DNA: TGTGCCAGCAGCTTAACAGCGGGGGTAAGGTTGGATACGCAGTATTTT
CDR3: CASSLTAGVRLDTQYF

size: .
D: .
V: TRBV27
J: TRBJ2-5
DNA: TGTGCCAGCAGTTTATCGAACAGCAAAAGGGGAGAGACCCAGTACTTC
CDR3: CASSLSNSKRGETQYF

size: .
D: .
V: TRBV5-6
J: TRBJ2-7
DNA: TGTGCCAGCAGCTTGGGACCGGGGAGTGGCTACGAGCAGTACTTC
CDR3: CASSLGPGSGYEQYF

size: .
D: .
V: TRBV5-8
J: TRBJ2-1
DNA: TGTGCCAGCAGCTTGGGGAGGACTCCTTCCTACAATGAGCAGTTCTTC
CDR3: CASSLGRTPSYNEQFF

size: .
D: .
V: TRBV3-1/TRBV3-2
J: TRBJ1-2
DNA: TGTGCCAGCAGCCAATTCGTGGAAGTCCGGAGGGGCTACACCTTC
CDR3: CASSQFVEVRRGYTF

size: .
D: .
V: TRBV15
J: TRBJ1-4
DNA: TGTGCCACCAGCAGAGATCGGCAGGGTTCGGAAAAACTGTTTTTT
CDR3: CATSRDRQGSEKLFF

size: .
D: .
V: TRBV5-8
J: TRBJ2-1
DNA: TGTGCCAGCAGCTTACCCCCGGGACTCGTATACAATGAGCAGTTCTTC
CDR3: CASSLPPGLVYNEQFF

size: .
D: .
V: TRBV2
J: TRBJ1-4
DNA: TGTGCCAGCAGTGAGAGCAGGGCGGATAAAAAACTGTTTTTT
CDR3: CASSESRADKKLFF

size: .
D: .
V: TRBV5-1
J: TRBJ2-1
DNA: TGCGCCAGCAGCAAAGCGGATGAGCAGTTCTTC
CDR3: CASSKADEQFF

size: once
D: .
V: TRBV29-1
J: TRBJ1-5
DNA: TGCAGCGTGCCTACAGGGAGCCCAGGACAGCCCCAGCATTTT
CDR3: CSVPTGSPGQPQHF

size: .
D: TRBD1
V: TRBV9
J: TRBJ2-2
DNA: TGTGCCAGCAGCGTAGTGGACAGGGGAAGAACCGGGGAGCTGTTTTTT
CDR3: CASSVVDRGRTGELFF

size: .
D: TRBD1
V: TRBV30
J: TRBJ1-1
DNA: TGTGCCTGGATGAGACAGGGGGGGACTGAAGCTTTCTTT
CDR3: CAWMRQGGTEAFF

size: .
D: .
V: TRBV12-3/TRBV12-4
J: TRBJ2-1
DNA: TGTGCCAGCAGTAAACTAGCTCTTCGACAGTTCTTC
CDR3: CASSKLALRQFF

size: .
D: .
V: TRBV6-5
J: TRBJ1-2
DNA: TGTGCCAGCAGTTTCCCCGGGGGTGGCTACACCTTC
CDR3: CASSFPGGGYTF

size: .
D: .
V: TRBV5-6
J: TRBJ1-2
DNA: TGTGCCAGCAGTGTAGGGGGGGCATCCTATGGCTACACCTTC
CDR3: CASSVGGASYGYTF

size: few
D: .
V: TRBV2
J: TRBJ1-2
DNA: TGTGCCAGCAGTGGCGACAGTAACTATGGCTACACCTTC
CDR3: CASSGDSNYGYTF

size: .
D: TRBD1
V: TRBV24-1
J: TRBJ1-5
DNA: TGTGCCACCAGTGATGGACAGGGTTTGAATCAGCCCCAGCATTTT
CDR3: CATSDGQGLNQPQHF

size: .
D: .
V: TRBV6-5
J: TRBJ2-7
DNA: TGTGCCAGCAGGCCTGCGGGGGCGACCTACGAGCAGTACTTC
CDR3: CASRPAGATYEQYF

size: .
D: TRBD2
V: TRBV9
J: TRBJ2-3
DNA: TGTGCCAGCAGCGGAACGGGACTAGCGGCAGATACGCAGTATTTT
CDR3: CASSGTGLAADTQYF

size: .
D: TRBD1
V: TRBV6-7
J: TRBJ1-3
DNA: TGTGCCAGCAGAACGGACAGGGAAGGAAACACCATATATTTT
CDR3: CASRTDREGNTIYF

size: .
D: .
V: TRBV6-5
J: TRBJ2-3
DNA: TGTGCCAGAGAGGGGGGGGGTTTGGGAGATACGCAGTATTTT
CDR3: CAREGGGLGDTQYF

size: .
D: TRBD1
V: TRBV24-1
J: TRBJ2-2
DNA: TGTGCCACCAGTGATTTGTCCCGACAGGGGGGCGGGGAGCTGTTTTTT
CDR3: CATSDLSRQGGGELFF

size: .
D: TRBD2
V: TRBV2
J: TRBJ2-7
DNA: TGTGCCAGCAGTCACTCCGGGACTAGCTCCTACGAGCAGTACTTC
CDR3: CASSHSGTSSYEQYF

size: .
D: .
V: TRBV2
J: TRBJ1-5
DNA: TGTGCCAGCAGTGAGATTCGCGGTCAGCCCCAGCATTTT
CDR3: CASSEIRGQPQHF

size: .
D: TRBD2
V: TRBV6-9
J: TRBJ2-7
DNA: TGTGCCAGCAGTTATGGACTAGCGACTTCCTACGAGCAGTACTTC
CDR3: CASSYGLATSYEQYF

size: .
D: .
V: TRBV4-1
J: TRBJ1-5
DNA: TGCGCCAGCAGCCAAGATCCCCCAGGGGTCGGTCAGCCCCAGCATTTT
CDR3: CASSQDPPGVGQPQHF

size: .
D: TRBD2
V: TRBV27
J: TRBJ2-7
DNA: TGTGCCAGCAGAGCGGGGAGCTACTACGAGCAGTACTTC
CDR3: CASRAGSYYEQYF

size: once
D: .
V: TRBV19
J: TRBJ2-7
DNA: TGTGCCAGTAGGGGGGACTGGGAATACGAGCAGTACTTC
CDR3: CASRGDWEYEQYF

size: .
D: .
V: TRBV24-1
J: TRBJ1-2
DNA: TGTGCCACCAGTGATTTGACTTCTCGGGAGCTCACTAACTATGGCTACACCTTC
CDR3: CATSDLTSRELTNYGYTF